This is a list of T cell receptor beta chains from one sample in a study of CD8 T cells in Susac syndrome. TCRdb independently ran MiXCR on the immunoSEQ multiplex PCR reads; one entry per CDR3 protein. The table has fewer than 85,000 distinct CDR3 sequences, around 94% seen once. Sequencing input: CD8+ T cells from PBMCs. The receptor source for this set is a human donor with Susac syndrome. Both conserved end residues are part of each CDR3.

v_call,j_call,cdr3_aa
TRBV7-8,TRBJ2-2,CASSDKTGAPRGELFF
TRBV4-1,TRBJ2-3,CASSLHTPQSPRDSTQYF
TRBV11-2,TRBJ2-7,CASRDGREQYF
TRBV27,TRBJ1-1,CASSSLTQMAEAFF
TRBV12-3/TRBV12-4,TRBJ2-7,CASSPSSYEQYF
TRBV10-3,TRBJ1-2,CAISETGNYGYTF
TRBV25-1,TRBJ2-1,CASSLRTGYNEQFF
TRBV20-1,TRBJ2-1,CSARVGLTLSYNEQFF
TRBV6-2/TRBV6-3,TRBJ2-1,CASRRPGQANEQFF
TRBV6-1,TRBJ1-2,CASSEATTLQGAYGYTF
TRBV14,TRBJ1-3,CASSQEPSSGNTIYF
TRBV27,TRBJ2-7,CASSLSWGKPYEQYF
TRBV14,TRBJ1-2,CASSQVVMDRDGYTF
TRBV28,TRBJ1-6,CASSFNGMLNSPLHF
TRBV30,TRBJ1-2,CAWSVPGGHGYTF
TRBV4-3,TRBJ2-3,CASSQQIRTTPYF
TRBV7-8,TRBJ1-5,CASSLGVQPQHF
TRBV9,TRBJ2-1,CASSPGVHNEQFF
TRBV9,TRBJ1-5,CASSSGGGQPQHF
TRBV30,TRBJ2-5,CAWSVGSSSGGPMYF
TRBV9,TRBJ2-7,CASSPRSSYEQYF
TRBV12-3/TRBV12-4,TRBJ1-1,CANLQGENTEAFF
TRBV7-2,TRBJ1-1,CASSLKDGTEAFF
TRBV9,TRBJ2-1,CASSAAGGGEQFF
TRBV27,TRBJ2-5,CASSPGTSGTQYF
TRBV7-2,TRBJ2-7,CASSLGGMGGSYEQYF
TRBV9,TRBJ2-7,CASSVDNGGAYEQYF
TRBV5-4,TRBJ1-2,CASSLRGDGYTF
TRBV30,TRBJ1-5,CAWGRTGQPQHF
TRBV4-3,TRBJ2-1,CASSQDRGRTAYNEQFF
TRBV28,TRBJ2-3,CASSFLAGGRSTDTQYF
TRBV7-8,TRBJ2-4,CASSWGPLGNIAKNIQYF
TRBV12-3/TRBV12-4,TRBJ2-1,CAIRPNGDEQFF
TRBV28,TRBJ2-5,CASTPSGLAGLQETQYF
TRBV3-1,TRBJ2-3,CASSQVGGADTQYF
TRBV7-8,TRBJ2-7,CASSASGTGGVEYEQYF
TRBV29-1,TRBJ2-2,CSVPTDNTGELFF
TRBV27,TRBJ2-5,CASSPLASGGAKTQYF
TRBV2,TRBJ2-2,CASSLFGWDGRENTGELFF
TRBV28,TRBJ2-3,CASSLLNTDTQYF
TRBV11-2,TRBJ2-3,CASSPWTEPTDTQYF
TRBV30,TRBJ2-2,CAYFLTGGGELFF
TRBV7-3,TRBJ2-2,CASSLVGTETGELFF
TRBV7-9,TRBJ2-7,CASSGRGPEGYEQYF
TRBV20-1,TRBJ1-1,CSARGWIGNTEAFF
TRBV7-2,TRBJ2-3,CASSFGFRRGSTDTQYF
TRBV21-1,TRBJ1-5,CASSKGGQGAYGNQPQHF
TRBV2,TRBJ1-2,CASRDGKGYTF
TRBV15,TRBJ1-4,CATSRGGKLFF
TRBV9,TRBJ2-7,CASSGQGYEQYF
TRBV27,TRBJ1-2,CASSFGQGIDGYTF
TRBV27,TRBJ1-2,CASSFARAALSYGYTF
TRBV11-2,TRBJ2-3,CASSLGFASTDTQYF
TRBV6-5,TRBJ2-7,CASSKESSLGEQYF
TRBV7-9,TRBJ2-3,CASSSLPGRAPARADTQYF
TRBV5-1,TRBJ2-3,CASSVDRLPDTQYF
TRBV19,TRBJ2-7,CASSNQRAYEQYF
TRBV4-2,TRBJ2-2,CASSQDKTSTGELFF
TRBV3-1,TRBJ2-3,CASSQSGGSYSTDTQYF